The 32 T cell receptor beta chains listed next were all sequenced from one sample in a study of T cell repertoires and HLA-DP antigens. TCRdb's copy holds only in-frame clones and misses some; the assay was immunoSEQ multiplex PCR. The sample includes 65,000 to 95,000 clones, around 80% of them seen just once. No antigen has been assigned to these receptors. The specimen was CD4+ T cells from PBMCs. The receptors derive from a man in his fifties or sixties in good health and CMV-seronegative.

The chain links TRBV4-3 to TRBJ2-2; D call uncertain. The CDR3 consists of 14 residues. The V and J ends lost 0 bases and 5 bases respectively, with 7 bases between them. The germline V gene has CDR1 LGHNA and CDR2 YSLEER. CDR3 region: CASSQDVGTGELFF. CDR3 nucleotide sequence: TGCGCCAGCAGCCAAGATGTAGGAACCGGGGAGCTGTTTTTT.

The chain has TRBV6-5 and TRBJ1-3, with D hard to call. The germline V gene has CDR1 MNHEY and CDR2 SVGAGI. The CDR3 consists of 15 residues. Deletions cut 5 bases from V and 2 bases from J, with 13 bases between. CDR3 amino acids: CASSRTGRAGNTIYF. As DNA, the CDR3 is TGTGCCAGCAGTCGGACGGGGAGGGCTGGAAACACCATATATTTT.

The rearrangement joins TRBV7-9 to TRBJ1-1; 9 bases are shared with TRBD1. Germline V CDR1 and CDR2: SEHNR, FQNEAQ (reference sequence). The junction had 6 bases not matched to a gene; V was cut back by 5 bases and J by 5 bases. The CDR3 contains 14 residues. CDR3 protein: CASSPGQGWTEAFF. CDR3 nucleotide sequence: TGTGCCAGCAGCCCGGGACAGGGCTGGACTGAAGCTTTCTTT.

This clone was detected once. This CDR3 reads CASSVGRDGETQYF. DNA for the CDR3: TGTGCCAGCAGCGTAGGACGTGATGGAGAGACCCAGTACTTC. The V call is TRBV9, the J call TRBJ2-5; the D is unclear. This CDR3 has 14 amino acids. The germline V gene has CDR1 SGDLS and CDR2 YYNGEE. The V end was cut by 0 bases, the J end by 4 bases, with 10 bases between.

This clone was detected a few times. The chain joins TRBV11-2 to TRBJ2-1; the D gene is possibly TRBD2 (5 bases). The ends were cut back, 0 bases at V and 5 bases at J, with 11 bases in the middle. The CDR3 spans 15 residues. Germline V gene data show CDR1 as SGHAT and CDR2 as FQNNGV. CDR3 loop: CASSLEGLAHNEQFF. The CDR3, as DNA: TGTGCCAGCAGCTTAGAAGGGCTAGCCCACAATGAGCAGTTCTTC.

This clone was detected only a few times. This chain joins TRBV25-1 and TRBJ2-6; D uncertain. Germline V gene data show CDR1 as MGHDK and CDR2 as SYGVNS. This CDR3 is built from 16 residues. The V and J ends lost 3 bases and 1 base respectively, with 10 bases between them. The CDR3 sequence: CASSDVGRSGANVLTF. Written as DNA, the CDR3 is TGTGCCAGCAGTGATGTAGGGCGGTCTGGGGCCAACGTCCTGACTTTC.

The chain recombines TRBV5-4 with TRBJ2-5, with TRBD1 identical over 7 bases. Losses at the gene ends were 0 bases for V and 5 bases for J; bases not matched to a gene: 7. Germline CDR1 and CDR2: SGHNT and YYREEE (reference sequence). The CDR3 is made up of 15 amino acids. CDR3 DNA: TGTGCCAGCAGCTTGGCCGGACAGGCACATGAGACCCAGTACTTC. Encoded protein: CASSLAGQAHETQYF.

V usage is TRBV27 and J usage is TRBJ2-7; D possibly corresponds to TRBD2 (6 bases). Trimming took off 5 bases at V and 1 base at J, with 12 bases between the two ends. The germline CDR1 and CDR2 sequences are MNHEY and SMNVEV (reference sequence). This CDR3 has 14 amino acids. The CDR3 loop reads CASSPPRGSYEQYF. The CDR3 DNA follows: TGTGCCAGCAGTCCGCCGCGGGGTTCCTACGAGCAGTACTTC.

The rearrangement links TRBV7-2 to TRBJ2-5; TRBD2 matches at 8 bases. In germline, CDR1 is SGHTA, CDR2 FQGNSA. Losses at the gene ends were 1 base for V and 1 base for J; bases not matched to a gene: 2. This CDR3 is 15 amino acids long. The CDR3 is CASSLDTSGQETQYF. The CDR3 nucleotides are TGTGCCAGCAGCTTAGATACTAGCGGCCAAGAGACCCAGTACTTC.

The chain carries TRBV4-3 and TRBJ2-6, with TRBD1 identical over 9 bases. Germline values: CDR1 LGHNA, CDR2 YSLEER. The V and J ends lost 6 bases and 0 bases, in that order; junction bases with no gene match: 9. The CDR3 extends over 18 amino acids. The CDR3 nucleotides read TGCGCCAGCAGTTGGGACAGGGTCGGAAGCTCTGGGGCCAACGTCCTGACTTTC. Its translation: CASSWDRVGSSGANVLTF.

V usage is TRBV29-1 and J usage is TRBJ1-2; possibly TRBD1 for D (5 bases). This CDR3 region has 14 residues. V was pared by 0 bases and J by 4 bases, with 12 bases between. Germline V lookup: CDR1 SQVTM, CDR2 ANQGSEA. CDR3 DNA sequence: TGCAGCGTTGAAGAGAAGACAGAGACCTATGGCTACACCTTC. Encoded protein: CSVEEKTETYGYTF.

The chain recombines TRBV28 with TRBJ1-4; D may be TRBD1 (5 bases). The ends were cut back, 6 bases at V and 10 bases at J, with 18 bases in the middle. The CDR3 consists of 14 residues. Germline V gives CDR1 MDHEN, CDR2 SYDVKM. The CDR3: CASRQGHRGGKLFF. As DNA, the CDR3 is TGTGCCAGCAGACAAGGACATCGAGGCGGAAAACTGTTTTTT.

In its sample, this clone was seen once. This chain joins TRBV19 and TRBJ1-2, with D tentatively TRBD1 (5 bases). The germline gives CDR1 LNHDA, CDR2 SQIVND (reference sequence). Trimming shortened V by 5 bases and J by 8 bases, and 18 bases separated the two germline ends. This CDR3 has 14 residues. The CDR3 loop is CASSVYWDVGGYTF. The DNA of the CDR3 is TGTGCCAGTAGTGTTTACTGGGACGTCGGAGGCTACACCTTC.

The chain couples TRBV5-1 to TRBJ2-5, with TRBD2 matching 8 bases. CDR1 and CDR2 from the germline V gene are SGHRS and YFSETQ. V shed 0 bases and J 1 base; nucleotides not matched to a gene: 2. This CDR3 has 15 amino acids. The CDR3 loop reads CASSLGGGPQETQYF. Written as DNA, the CDR3 is TGCGCCAGCAGCTTGGGCGGGGGGCCCCAAGAGACCCAGTACTTC.

This clone was counted between two and nine times. CDR3 sequence (DNA): TGTGCCAGCAGCCGTGGAGCGGCGTGGGCGGCTTCACCCCTCCACTTT. Translated, it gives CASSRGAAWAASPLHF. V and J are TRBV11-2 and TRBJ1-6, with unresolved D. CDR3 length equals 16 residues. Germline V gene lookup returns CDR1 SGHAT and CDR2 FQNNGV. Deletions cut 5 bases from V and 9 bases from J, with 20 bases between.

This chain links TRBV5-1 with TRBJ2-4, with 11 bases matching TRBD2. CDR3 size: 15 residues. Germline loops: CDR1 SGHRS, CDR2 YFSETQ. The V gene end was trimmed by 4 bases and the J gene end by 4 bases; junction bases not matched to a gene: 4. The CDR3 nucleotides read TGCGCCAGCAGCCCCGGGACTAGCGGAAAAAACATTCAGTACTTC. Protein: CASSPGTSGKNIQYF.

The chain combines TRBV9 with TRBJ2-5; TRBD1 agrees at 7 bases. V lost 0 bases, J lost 3 bases, and 5 bases stayed unmatched. The CDR3 extends over 15 amino acids. Germline V gene lookup returns CDR1 SGDLS and CDR2 YYNGEE. CDR3 sequence (DNA): TGTGCCAGCAGCGTAGGCCCAGGGACAGAAGAGACCCAGTACTTC. Its translation is CASSVGPGTEETQYF.

J is TRBJ2-1 and V is TRBV29-1; 13 nucleotides line up with TRBD2. The CDR3 length is 14 residues. V dropped 5 bases and J dropped 4; count of bases not matched to a gene: 2. Germline V CDR1 and CDR2: SQVTM, ANQGSEA. CDR3 nucleotides: TGCAGCGTTCCGACTAGCGGGAGGTACAATGAGCAGTTCTTC. The encoded protein is CSVPTSGRYNEQFF.

In the case of this clone: With a much larger clone just one base away, this may be a read error. The chain carries TRBV7-9 and TRBJ2-1; the D gene is possibly TRBD2 (6 bases). Looked up from germline, CDR1 is SEHNR and CDR2 is FQNEAQ (reference sequence). The V and J ends lost 1 base and 3 bases respectively, with 7 bases between them. The CDR3 has 14 residues. This CDR3 is CASSLGGVYNEQFF. The CDR3 nucleotides read TGTGCCAGCAGCTTAGGCGGGGTCTACAATGAGCAGTTCTTC.

The gene calls are TRBV7-8 and TRBJ1-1; 8 bases match TRBD1. CDR1 and CDR2 (germline): SGHVS, FQNEAQ. The CDR3 contains 13 residues. Germline trimming cut 1 base from V and 9 bases from J; bases unmatched to any gene: 4. For the CDR3, the DNA is TGTGCCAGCAGCTTAGATGGACAGGGTCAAGCTTTCTTT. Its protein product is CASSLDGQGQAFF.

The rearrangement links TRBV2 to TRBJ2-3; 7 bases align to TRBD1. V gave up 7 bases and J gave up 5 bases; unmatched junction bases: 6. The CDR3 contains 13 residues. Germline loops: CDR1 SNHLY, CDR2 FYNNEI. The CDR3 region is CASTKQGIDTQYF. DNA for the CDR3: TGTGCCAGCACTAAACAGGGGATAGATACGCAGTATTTT.

This clone has a handful of counts. The V call is TRBV9, the J call TRBJ1-4, with 9 bases lining up with TRBD1. The CDR3 consists of 17 residues. After removal of 0 bases from V and 1 base from J, the junction contained 4 bases not matched to a gene. The germline V gene has CDR1 SGDLS and CDR2 YYNGEE. The CDR3 sequence: CASSVGTGGRTNEKLFF. The CDR3 nucleotides read TGTGCCAGCAGCGTAGGTACAGGGGGCAGAACTAATGAAAAACTGTTTTTT.

The gene calls are TRBV5-1 and TRBJ2-5; tentatively, D is TRBD1 (6 bases). V shed 5 bases and J shed 5 bases, with 10 bases lying between them. Germline CDR1 SGHRS, CDR2 YFSETQ. The length of the CDR3 is 12 residues. The DNA of the CDR3 is TGCGCCAGCAGGAGGACAGAGGAGACCCAGTACTTC. Amino acids: CASRRTEETQYF.

The rearrangement links TRBV10-3 to TRBJ1-1, with D perhaps TRBD1 (5 bases). The CDR3 runs to 15 residues. The V gene lost 2 bases and the J gene lost 1 base, with 11 bases spanning the gap. CDR1 and CDR2 (germline): ENHRY, SYGVKD. This chain's CDR3 is CAISEPGHTNTEAFF. Here the CDR3 DNA reads TGTGCCATCAGTGAGCCCGGACACACGAACACTGAAGCTTTCTTT.

The chain uses TRBV7-2 and TRBJ2-7, with 10 bases that match TRBD1. The CDR3 is made up of 18 amino acids. Germline V gene data show CDR1 as SGHTA and CDR2 as FQGNSA. With 4 bases clipped from V and 4 bases from J, the junction kept 16 bases outside the gene matches. The CDR3 DNA follows: TGTGCCAGCAGCTCCCCCCCATGGTGGGGACAGGGGACTTACGAGCAGTACTTC. Amino acids: CASSSPPWWGQGTYEQYF. Drawing the rest from reference TRBV7-2 and TRBJ2-7, the complete variable domain is GAGVSQSPSNKVTEKGKDVELRCDPISGHTALYWYRQSLGQGLEFLIYFQGNSAPDKSGLPSDRFSAERTGGSVSTLTIQRTQQEDSAVYLCASSSPPWWGQGTYEQYFGPGTRLTVT.

The genes are TRBV19 and TRBJ2-5; 7 bases line up with TRBD1. Trimming took 5 bases from V and 2 from J; bases not matched to a gene: 5. CDR3 length: 14 residues. The germline V gene has CDR1 LNHDA and CDR2 SQIVND (reference sequence). The CDR3 coding sequence is TGTGCCAGTAGTCTACGACAGGGACAAGAGACCCAGTACTTC. Its protein is CASSLRQGQETQYF.

The table lists this clone with a count of one. This sequence joins TRBV27 and TRBJ1-6; D is unclear. The CDR3 has 17 residues. Germline CDR1 is MNHEY and CDR2 is SMNVEV (reference sequence). The V end lost 1 base, the J end lost 7 bases, and 17 bases lay between the germline ends. The CDR3 coding sequence is TGTGCCAGCAGTTTATATCTGGTTACTCTAGGGAATTCACCCCTCCACTTT. It translates to CASSLYLVTLGNSPLHF.

The CDR3 DNA is TGTGCCAGCAGAGCGCCGGGACTACTACACGACCGCAATGAGCAGTTCTTC. It encodes CASRAPGLLHDRNEQFF. The rearrangement uses TRBV27 and TRBJ2-1; 7 bases are shared with TRBD2. The CDR3 consists of 17 residues. Trimming at V came to 6 bases and at J to 6 bases, leaving 17 bases not matched to a gene. Germline CDR1 is MNHEY and CDR2 is SMNVEV (reference sequence).

This chain joins TRBV6-4 and TRBJ2-1; 11 positions match TRBD1. V was pared by 0 bases and J by 0 bases, with 10 bases of the junction left unmatched. This CDR3 region has 20 residues. Per the germline V gene, CDR1 is MRHNA and CDR2 is SNTAGT. CDR3 protein: CASSDSGDRGAISSYNEQFF. The CDR3 nucleotides read TGTGCCAGCAGTGACTCGGGGGACAGGGGGGCTATTAGCTCCTACAATGAGCAGTTCTTC.

This sequence joins TRBV5-1 and TRBJ2-5; TRBD1 agrees at 12 bases. The CDR3 is made up of 16 amino acids. Germline V gene data show CDR1 as SGHRS and CDR2 as YFSETQ. Trimming removed 4 bases from V and 2 bases from J; junction bases left unmatched: 6. The CDR3 DNA reads as TGCGCCAGCAGCGCCGGGACAGGGGGCAGGCAAGAGACCCAGTACTTC. This encodes CASSAGTGGRQETQYF. The complete variable domain, with remaining parts taken from reference TRBV5-1 and TRBJ2-5, reads KAGVTQTPRYLIKTRGQQVTLSCSPISGHRSVSWYQQTPGQGLQFLFEYFSETQRNKGNFPGRFSGRQFSNSRSEMNVSTLELGDSALYLCASSAGTGGRQETQYFGPGTRLLVL.

In the case of this clone: The sample holds other DNA sequences that translate to the same CDR3. The gene calls are TRBV9 and TRBJ1-1; D gene ambiguous. Germline V gene sequence: CDR1 SGDLS, CDR2 YYNGEE. The CDR3 extends over 13 amino acids. V gave up 1 base and J gave up 1 base, with 5 bases separating them. In nucleotides, the CDR3 is TGTGCCAGCAGCGTAACAGCGAACACTGAAGCTTTCTTT. This translates into CASSVTANTEAFF.

The rearrangement uses TRBV18 and TRBJ2-7, with D possibly matching TRBD1 (6 bases). CDR1 and CDR2 from the germline V gene are KGHSH and LQKENI. The CDR3 is made up of 15 amino acids. The V end was cut by 0 bases, the J end by 5 bases, with 14 bases between. For the CDR3, the DNA is TGTGCCAGCTCACCACCTTCCCAGGGGATCCACGAGCAGTACTTC. It translates to CASSPPSQGIHEQYF.